The T cell receptor (beta chain) described here comes from a study of graft-versus-host responses after intestinal transplantation. Study results and limitations: Early post-transplant HvG declines showed an association with peak circulating GvH clone levels.

Germline loops: CDR1 MNHEY, CDR2 SVGAGI. The CDR3 runs to 13 residues. V trimming: 5 bases; J trimming: 5 bases; junction bases outside the gene matches: 5. Profiling relied on immunoSEQ multiplex PCR, and the TCRdb table lists in-frame clones only, not all of them. The repertoire includes approximately 100,000 clones, more than 70% of them detected once, and roughly 1.4% sits in the top ten. As to this clone: Its specificity is not known.

Sample: PBMCs, taken 255 days after intestinal transplant. This sequence joins TRBV6-5 and TRBJ2-7, with 8 positions matching TRBD1. This sequence was found in a human patient who received an intestinal transplant, so some T cells may come from the graft donor. CDR3 sequence (DNA): TGTGCCAGCAGTGTGGGGGACAGGCACGAGCAGTACTTC. It translates to CASSVGDRHEQYF.